The 24 T cell receptor beta chains in this list originate from one sample, sequenced in a study of T cell responses to AZD1222 COVID-19 vaccine. The data were produced by immunoSEQ multiplex PCR, yet TCRdb's version contains in-frame clones alone and is incomplete. The data contain approximately 170,000 clones, about nine tenths of them seen just once; the ten biggest clones take up over 1.5%. This material consisted of peripheral blood, taken on day 0 of AZD1222 vaccination. Every receptor here comes from an adult in good health.

In this sample, this clone turned up once. V gene TRBV6-5 combines with J gene TRBJ1-5; D not certain. The CDR3 loop spans 13 amino acids. Germline loops: CDR1 MNHEY, CDR2 SVGAGI. The germline V and J ends were trimmed by 6 bases and 0 bases, with 6 bases remaining between them. The CDR3 sequence is CASRQDSNQPQHF. In nucleotides, the CDR3 is TGTGCCAGCAGGCAAGATAGCAATCAGCCCCAGCATTTT.

The chain links TRBV27 to TRBJ2-7; tentatively, D is TRBD1 (5 bases). Trimming cost V 2 bases and J 4 bases, with 12 bases left between them. Germline CDR1 MNHEY, CDR2 SMNVEV (reference sequence). CDR3 size: 14 residues. The CDR3: CASSLQGGWYEQYF. In nucleotides, the CDR3 is TGTGCCAGCAGTTTACAGGGCGGTTGGTACGAGCAGTACTTC.

The J gene is TRBJ2-1, the V gene TRBV12-5; D possibly uses TRBD1 or TRBD2 (6 bases each). The CDR3 runs to 16 residues. The germline V and J ends were trimmed by 0 bases and 5 bases, with 14 bases remaining between them. The germline V gene has CDR1 LGHNT and CDR2 FRNRAP. CDR3 nucleotides: TGTGCTAGTGGTTTGGTACTGGGGGGCGGCAACAATGAGCAGTTCTTC. Residues: CASGLVLGGGNNEQFF.

The gene calls are TRBV20-1 and TRBJ1-2, with unresolved D. The V gene's germline CDR1 is DFQATT and CDR2 SNEGSKA (reference sequence). Trimming removed 7 bases at V and 13 bases at J, with 13 bases between. This CDR3 is 9 amino acids long. The CDR3 here is CSVPDLGTF. CDR3 in DNA: TGCAGTGTCCCTGACCTAGGCACCTTC.

The chain couples TRBV18 to TRBJ1-5; 9 bases are shared with TRBD1. J was trimmed by 9 bases and V by 4 bases; bases with no gene match: 10. The CDR3 runs to 15 residues. Germline values: CDR1 KGHSH, CDR2 LQKENI. The CDR3 sequence: CASSQGTGRQGPQHF. The CDR3 DNA reads TGTGCCAGCTCACAAGGGACAGGGCGACAAGGGCCCCAGCATTTT. Full variable domain (missing parts from reference TRBV18 and TRBJ1-5): NAGVMQNPRHLVRRRGQEARLRCSPMKGHSHVYWYRQLPEEGLKFMVYLQKENIIDESGMPKERFSAEFPKEGPSILRIQQVVRGDSAAYFCASSQGTGRQGPQHFGDGTRLSIL.

The chain has TRBV9 and TRBJ2-6, with unresolved D. The V gene lost 6 bases and the J gene lost 0 bases, with 10 bases spanning the gap. CDR1 is SGDLS, CDR2 YYNGEE, per germline. The CDR3 contains 15 residues. The CDR3 is CASTPAYSGANVLTF. The CDR3 nucleotides are TGTGCCAGCACGCCCGCTTACTCTGGGGCCAACGTCCTGACTTTC.

The chain couples TRBV9 to TRBJ1-1, with D perhaps TRBD1 (6 bases). The CDR3 has 15 amino acids. CDR1 and CDR2 from the germline V gene are SGDLS and YYNGEE. V lost 3 bases, J lost 6 bases, and 18 bases lay in between. CDR3 DNA sequence: TGTGCCAGCAGCGCGATACAGGGTGCAGTATCTGAAGCTTTCTTT. Translated: CASSAIQGAVSEAFF.

The CDR3 DNA reads TGTGCCAGCTCTCCCCGGGACTGGCCCTACGAGCAGTACTTC. Translation gives CASSPRDWPYEQYF. V usage is TRBV18 and J usage is TRBJ2-7, with a weak D call TRBD2 (6 bases). The CDR3 sequence is 14 residues long. Germline lookup yields CDR1 KGHSH and CDR2 LQKENI. V was clipped by 6 bases and J by 2 bases, with 14 bases between them.

This sequence joins TRBV19 and TRBJ2-6; 11 bases align to TRBD2. The junction had 6 bases not matched to a gene; V was cut back by 5 bases and J by 0 bases. CDR1 and CDR2 (germline): LNHDA, SQIVND (reference sequence). The CDR3 is made up of 18 amino acids. The CDR3, as DNA: TGTGCCAGTAGTCCTCCGGGACTAGCGGCCTCTGGGGCCAACGTCCTGACTTTC. It specifies CASSPPGLAASGANVLTF.

The chain is built from TRBV19 and TRBJ1-5, with D unclear. The CDR3 extends over 17 amino acids. V lost 5 bases to trimming and J lost 0 bases, with 17 bases between them. Germline CDR1 and CDR2: LNHDA and SQIVND (reference sequence). DNA for the CDR3: TGTGCCAGTAGTGACCTCCTACAGCCGTATAGCAATCAGCCCCAGCATTTT. Residues: CASSDLLQPYSNQPQHF.

V and J are TRBV3-1 (or the pseudogene TRBV3-2) and TRBJ1-2; a possible D gene is TRBD1 (5 bases). This CDR3 comprises 15 residues. V gave up 3 bases and J gave up 2 bases, with 13 bases separating them. Germline V lookup: CDR1 LGHDT, CDR2 YNNKEL (reference sequence). The CDR3 spells CASSQTDRYNYGYTF. CDR3 nucleotides: TGTGCCAGCAGCCAGACAGATCGGTACAACTATGGCTACACCTTC.

This clone was seen once. The chain combines TRBV4-1 with TRBJ2-7; 10 nucleotides align to TRBD1. The CDR3 has 16 amino acids. With 3 bases clipped from V and 5 bases from J, the junction kept 10 bases outside the gene matches. Germline V gene lookup returns CDR1 MGHRA and CDR2 YSYEKL. CDR3 bases: TGCGCCAGCAGCCACAGGGACAGGGGAATGGATAACGAGCAGTACTTC. This translates into CASSHRDRGMDNEQYF.

The chain links TRBV29-1 to TRBJ2-7; D ambiguous. The CDR3 covers 12 residues. Between the trimmed V and J ends, which lost 1 base and 6 bases, there was a span of 10 bases. The V gene's germline CDR1 is SQVTM and CDR2 ANQGSEA. The CDR3 DNA sequence: TGCAGCGTTGAAGGATATGGTAGCGAGCAGTACTTC. It yields the protein CSVEGYGSEQYF.

This chain links TRBV13 with TRBJ2-2; 11 bases are a match to TRBD2. Losses at the gene ends were 2 bases for V and 4 bases for J; bases not matched to a gene: 15. The V gene's germline CDR1 is PRHDT and CDR2 FYEKMQ (reference sequence). The CDR3 spans 20 residues. The CDR3 spells CASSLRRTSGLSGITGELFF. Here the CDR3 DNA reads TGTGCCAGCAGCTTACGGAGGACTAGCGGGCTCAGCGGTATCACCGGGGAGCTGTTTTTT.

This chain joins TRBV29-1 and TRBJ1-5, with 8 bases matching TRBD1. CDR1 and CDR2 (germline): SQVTM, ANQGSEA. V lost 6 bases to trimming and J lost 2 bases; unmatched junction nucleotides: 3. The CDR3 totals 13 residues. Written as DNA, the CDR3 is TGCAGCGTAGGACAGGGAGGCAATCAGCCCCAGCATTTT. Translated, it gives CSVGQGGNQPQHF.

This chain joins TRBV6-5 and TRBJ1-5; D perhaps matches TRBD1 (6 bases). The CDR3 has 13 amino acids. The V end lost 5 bases, the J end lost 7 bases, and 12 bases lay between the germline ends. Germline CDR1 and CDR2: MNHEY and SVGAGI. The CDR3 DNA reads as TGTGCCAGCAGTCAGGGGTCTGCGCAGCCCCAGCATTTT. Protein: CASSQGSAQPQHF.

In this sample, this clone turned up once. The chain combines TRBV13 with TRBJ1-1; the match to TRBD1 covers 8 bases. The CDR3 totals 15 residues. Trimming removed 1 base from V and 5 bases from J; junction bases left unmatched: 6. Germline assignment: CDR1 PRHDT and CDR2 FYEKMQ (reference sequence). The CDR3 DNA is TGTGCCAGCAGCTTAGAAGGACAGGGAAGAACTGAAGCTTTCTTT. Its protein is CASSLEGQGRTEAFF.

The J gene is TRBJ2-1, the V gene TRBV4-2; 16 nucleotides match TRBD2. Germline-derived CDR1 and CDR2 are LGHNA and YNFKEQ. There are 16 residues in the CDR3. Trimming cost V 1 base and J 15 bases; bases outside gene matches: 9. The CDR3 DNA reads TGTGCCAGCAGCCAAGGGGCAGGGACTAGCGGGGGGGCCGTGTTCTTC. Its translation: CASSQGAGTSGGAVFF.

The rearrangement joins TRBV19 to TRBJ2-3; D is ambiguous. Germline V gene data show CDR1 as LNHDA and CDR2 as SQIVND (reference sequence). Between the trimmed V and J ends, which lost 0 bases and 9 bases, there was a span of 19 bases. CDR3 size: 16 residues. The CDR3: CASSIDSIPPRATQYF. CDR3 nucleotide sequence: TGTGCCAGTAGTATAGATAGTATCCCTCCAAGGGCGACGCAGTATTTT.

The CDR3 coding sequence is TGTGCCAGCAGTGACAGGGAAAGCGGCTACACCTTC. The encoded protein is CASSDRESGYTF. The rearrangement uses TRBV6-1 and TRBJ1-2; D is possibly TRBD1 (5 bases). CDR1 and CDR2 (germline): MNHNS, SASEGT. This CDR3 region has 12 residues. Trimming shortened V by 3 bases and J by 8 bases, and 10 bases separated the two germline ends.

The CDR3 sequence is CASSYSIYRGSTEAFF. The CDR3 DNA follows: TGTGCCAGCAGTTACTCGATTTACAGGGGGAGCACTGAAGCTTTCTTT. The chain carries TRBV6-5 and TRBJ1-1, with TRBD1 matching 8 bases. J was trimmed by 4 bases and V by 0 bases; bases with no gene match: 7. The V gene's germline CDR1 is MNHEY and CDR2 SVGAGI. This CDR3 contains 16 residues.

The rearrangement joins TRBV19 to TRBJ2-1; D uncertain. The V and J ends lost 3 bases and 8 bases respectively, with 14 bases between them. This CDR3 has 14 residues. Germline CDR1 is LNHDA and CDR2 is SQIVND (reference sequence). Here the CDR3 DNA reads TGTGCCAGTAGTATCCAGTCATTGGGCGATGAGCAGTTCTTC. Translating it yields CASSIQSLGDEQFF.

The chain is built from TRBV5-5 and TRBJ2-1; the match to TRBD1 covers 12 bases. V gave up 4 bases and J gave up 8 bases; unmatched junction bases: 7. The CDR3 loop spans 15 amino acids. The germline gives CDR1 SGHKS, CDR2 YYEKEE (reference sequence). The CDR3 reads CASSTGQGAGDEQFF. CDR3 sequence (DNA): TGTGCCAGCAGCACGGGACAGGGGGCTGGGGATGAGCAGTTCTTC.

The chain links TRBV19 to TRBJ1-5, with TRBD1 as a possible D gene (5 bases). The ends were cut back, 5 bases at V and 4 bases at J, with 15 bases in the middle. The CDR3 spans 15 residues. Germline loops: CDR1 LNHDA, CDR2 SQIVND (reference sequence). The chain's CDR3 is CASSEWQGGNQPQHF. Written as DNA, the CDR3 is TGTGCCAGTAGTGAGTGGCAGGGTGGAAATCAGCCCCAGCATTTT.